Listed here are 32 T cell receptor beta chains from one sample, sequenced in a study of tumor-infiltrating lymphocytes in primary liver carcinoma. Starting material of around 490 ng total RNA yielded TCR beta cDNA via a constant-region primer. Generation of the TCR beta libraries relied on three nested multiplex PCR rounds using slightly modified ARM-PCR. TRBV1-TRBV30 forward primers paired with a C-beta reverse primer were used in the first two PCR rounds, which ran approximately 11 cycles each. TCRdb passed the multiplex PCR reads through MiXCR, listing each CDR3 protein once. Of 50,000 or so distinct CDR3 sequences listed, 70% to 80% were seen once; the top ten hold roughly 24%. For each extraction, RNA and DNA were obtained together from about 21-30 mg of unsorted bulk tissue. Sequencing was carried out using liver tumor tissue from sampling region 5. Subset noted: tumor region T5, tumor centre. The source of these receptors is a middle-aged man with primary liver carcinoma and hepatitis B virus infection.

Of note for this clonotype: Germline and junction disagree at one end, which may indicate a read error. The chain is built from TRBV4-1 and TRBJ2-5; 13 positions match TRBD2. Looked up from germline, CDR1 is MGHRA and CDR2 is YSYEKL. This CDR3 has 16 residues. As DNA, the CDR3 is TGCGCCAGCAGCCCAAATCCAGGACTAGCGGGAGAGATCCAGTACTTC. It translates to CASSPNPGLAGEIQYF.

The table lists this clonotype with many counts. This sequence joins TRBV29-1 and TRBJ2-7; either TRBD1 or TRBD2 may supply D (5 bases each). V was trimmed by 4 bases and J by 2 bases, leaving 18 bases between them. This CDR3 contains 15 residues. Germline V gene data show CDR1 as SQVTM and CDR2 as ANQGSEA. CDR3 amino acids: CSVASGWGMPYEQYF. The DNA for the CDR3 is TGCAGCGTTGCGAGTGGATGGGGGATGCCCTACGAGCAGTACTTC.

Turning to this clonotype: The CDR3 carries no conserved terminal phenylalanine or tryptophan, so it likely arises from a read error. The limits of the CDR3 on the DNA are not certain, so only TCRdb's listed CDR3 is given. V gene TRBV11-2 combines with J gene TRBJ2-1; whether TRBD2, the table's D call, matches the DNA was not checked. With termini counted, the CDR3 has 19 amino acids. CDR1 SGHAT and CDR2 FQNNGV come from the germline V gene. This chain's CDR3 is CASSFQWMPGTSGSHERFL.

A word on this clonotype: The germline gene is not matched at one end of the junction; a read error may be the cause. The gene calls are TRBV10-2 and TRBJ1-4; TRBD1 matches at 7 bases. The V gene's germline CDR1 is WSHSY and CDR2 SAAADI. The CDR3 runs to 14 residues. As DNA, the CDR3 is TGCGCCGGCAGTGTGACAGGGACGGATGAAAAACTGTTTTTT. It is translated as CAGSVTGTDEKLFF.

The chain joins TRBV29-1 to TRBJ2-7; 7 bases match TRBD2. CDR3 length: 13 amino acids. Germline assignment: CDR1 SQVTM and CDR2 ANQGSEA. Unmatched junction bases numbered 11, after V lost 3 bases and J lost 9 bases. The DNA of the CDR3 is TGCAGCGTTGATATGGTAGGGACTATTGGGCAGTACTTC. It translates to CSVDMVGTIGQYF.

Turning to this clonotype: Compared with germline, one end of the junction differs, possibly owing to a read error. This sequence joins TRBV24-1 and TRBJ2-2; the D gene is possibly TRBD2 (5 bases). CDR3 length: 15 residues. The V gene's germline CDR1 is KGHDR and CDR2 SFDVKD. For the CDR3, the DNA is TGTGCCACCAGTCCTATAGGGATGAGCACCGGGGAGCTGCTTTTT. It is translated as CATSPIGMSTGELLF.

This chain joins TRBV29-1 and TRBJ1-2; weak D call: TRBD1 (5 bases). The CDR3 spans 12 residues. Germline V gene data show CDR1 as SQVTM and CDR2 as ANQGSEA. This CDR3 is CSVFQGWNGYTF. For the CDR3, the DNA is TGCAGTGTTTTCCAGGGATGGAATGGCTACACCTTC.

At least ten counts were recorded for this clonotype. This sequence joins TRBV7-9 and TRBJ2-7; D unresolved. The germline gives CDR1 SEHNR, CDR2 FQNEAQ (reference sequence). The V end lost 5 bases, the J end lost 3 bases, and 8 bases lay between the germline ends. The CDR3 spans 12 residues. CDR3 coding DNA: TGTGCCAGCAGCCTCGCTGACTACGAGCAGTACTTC. As protein: CASSLADYEQYF. The full variable domain, completed using reference TRBV7-9 and TRBJ2-7, is DTGVSQNPRHKITKRGQNVTFRCDPISEHNRLYWYRQTLGQGPEFLTYFQNEAQLEKSRLLSDRFSAERPKGSFSTLEIQRTEQGDSAMYLCASSLADYEQYFGPGTRLTVT.

By proportion, this clonotype is large. The V and J genes are TRBV11-2 and TRBJ2-3, with D hard to call. Trimming shortened V by 5 bases and J by 4 bases, and 13 bases separated the two germline ends. Germline V lookup: CDR1 SGHAT, CDR2 FQNNGV. The CDR3 spans 14 residues. The DNA for the CDR3 is TGTGCCAGCAGCCCCCCGGGCCGGGCAGATACGCAGTATTTT. Protein sequence: CASSPPGRADTQYF.

On this clonotype itself: The conserved phenylalanine or tryptophan normally closing the CDR3 is absent here, so this likely arose from a read error. No DNA is shown, since the ends of the CDR3 on it are uncertain; the CDR3 is the one TCRdb lists. The chain uses TRBV29-1 and TRBJ1-5. Including both end residues, the CDR3 is 13 amino acids long. CDR1 and CDR2 from the germline V gene are SQVTM and ANQGSEA. CDR3 sequence: CSVVWQNNQPRHS.

The sample holds one count of this clonotype. The chain joins TRBV11-2 to TRBJ2-1, with 10 positions matching TRBD2. The CDR3 runs to 15 residues. Per the germline V gene, CDR1 is SGHAT and CDR2 is FQNNGV. After removal of 5 bases from V and 4 bases from J, the junction contained 5 bases not matched to a gene. The CDR3 here is CASSPLAGEYNEQFF. CDR3 sequence (DNA): TGTGCCAGCAGCCCCCTAGCGGGAGAGTACAATGAGCAGTTCTTC.

This clonotype has only a few counts. Because it lacks the conserved phenylalanine or tryptophan at the end, this CDR3 is likely a read error. The limits of the CDR3 on the DNA are not certain, so only TCRdb's listed CDR3 is given. The rearrangement joins TRBV11-3 to TRBJ1-5. The length of the CDR3 is 16 amino acids, counting both ends. Germline assignment: CDR1 SGHNT and CDR2 YENEEA. CDR3 loop: CANSDRQRGANQPHHS.

As concerns this clonotype: A junction boundary mismatches the germline segment, possibly from a read error. The chain joins TRBV10-3 to TRBJ2-5; 7 bases map to TRBD1. Germline-derived CDR1 and CDR2 are ENHRY and SYGVKD. The CDR3 is made up of 14 amino acids. CDR3 sequence (DNA): TGTGTCATCAGCGCGACAGGGTTGGGAGAGACCCAGTACTTC. Translation: CVISATGLGETQYF.

The chain joins TRBV29-1 to TRBJ2-3; no clear D. The J call may not be correct, given that the DNA end is closer to TRBJ1-5. Germline CDR1 reads SQVTM; CDR2 reads ANQGSEA. The CDR3 loop spans 14 amino acids. The CDR3 coding sequence is TGCAGCGCCCATCGAGCGGGTAGCATAGATACGCAGCATTTT. It is translated as CSAHRAGSIDTQHF.

As to this clonotype: A single base separates this from a much larger clone, so it may be a read error. The chain couples TRBV7-2 to TRBJ2-7; D gene unclear. There are 14 residues in the CDR3. CDR1 is SGHTA, CDR2 FQGNSA, per germline. V was trimmed by 4 bases and J by 3 bases, leaving 13 bases between them. The CDR3, as DNA: TGTGCCAGCAGCTATCATGTAGTAGGCTACGAGCAGTACTTC. Encoded protein: CASSYHVVGYEQYF.

To note about this clonotype: At one end the junction does not follow the germline gene, possibly because of a read error. This chain uses TRBV29-1 with TRBJ2-7; D remains unclear. The CDR3 consists of 12 residues. Looked up from germline, CDR1 is SQVTM and CDR2 is ANQGSEA. The CDR3 loop reads CSVEGSVNERYF. Written as DNA, the CDR3 is TGCAGCGTTGAGGGAAGTGTTAACGAGCGGTACTTC.

The chain employs TRBV15 and TRBJ2-2, with TRBD1 identical over 8 bases. Germline assignment: CDR1 LNHNV and CDR2 YYDKDF (reference sequence). The CDR3 contains 16 residues. The trim removed 3 bases at V and 6 bases at J, leaving 9 bases unmatched. CDR3 sequence (DNA): TGTGCCACCAGCAGCGTGGGAATACAGGGGGCCGGGGAGCTGTTTTTT. Translation: CATSSVGIQGAGELFF.

The chain links TRBV11-3 to TRBJ2-3; D gene ambiguous. V was shortened by 5 bases and J by 2 bases, with 8 bases between the two germline ends. The CDR3 contains 13 residues. The germline V gene has CDR1 SGHNT and CDR2 YENEEA. CDR3 bases: TGTGCCAGCAGCAGCAACAACACAGATACGCAGTATTTT. It encodes CASSSNNTDTQYF.

Details on this clonotype: Germline is not matched at one junction end, which may reflect a read error. The rearrangement joins TRBV11-2 to TRBJ2-1, with 8 bases matching TRBD2. Germline V CDR1 and CDR2: SGHAT, FQNNGV. The CDR3 length is 14 residues. The CDR3 region has the DNA TGTGCCAGCAGTACTAGCGGATTCCACAATGAACAGTTCTTC. Translating gives CASSTSGFHNEQFF.

Points on this clonotype: Compared with germline, one end of the junction differs, possibly owing to a read error. The chain links TRBV9 to TRBJ2-3; TRBD1 or TRBD2 may be the D gene (5 bases each). Germline lookup yields CDR1 SGDLS and CDR2 YYNGEE. This CDR3 comprises 15 residues. The CDR3 sequence: CASSVVGTHHGLQYF. The CDR3 DNA is TGTGCCAGCAGTGTAGTAGGGACGCATCATGGCTTGCAGTATTTT. The variable domain in full, completed from reference TRBV9 and TRBJ2-3, reads DSGVTQTPKHLITATGQRVTLRCSPRSGDLSVYWYQQSLDQGLQFLIQYYNGEERAKGNILERFSAQQFPDLHSELNLSSLELGDSALYFCASSVVGTHHGLQYFGPGTRLTVL.

This clonotype was seen only once. A much larger clone differs from this one at a single base, so this may be a read error. V gene TRBV7-9 combines with J gene TRBJ1-5; 8 positions match TRBD1. Germline V CDR1 and CDR2: SEHNR, FQNEAQ (reference sequence). The CDR3 is made up of 14 amino acids. V was clipped by 7 bases and J by 5 bases; unmatched bases: 7. The CDR3, as DNA: TGTGCCAGCATTTTAGCAGGGGGCGATCAGCCCCAGCATTTT. It specifies CASILAGGDQPQHF.

This clonotype was seen just once. Germline is not matched at one junction end, which may reflect a read error. The chain employs TRBV4-1 and TRBJ1-6; D ambiguous. Germline V CDR1 and CDR2: MGHRA, YSYEKL. The CDR3 is 20 residues long. CDR3 nucleotides: TGCACCAGCAGACAATACAAGTTCAGCAGGTTTAGCTCCTATAATTCACCCCTCCACTTT. Amino acids: CTSRQYKFSRFSSYNSPLHF.

This chain joins TRBV11-3 and TRBJ2-1; TRBD1 might be the D (5 bases). Germline V gene data show CDR1 as SGHNT and CDR2 as YENEEA. V was clipped by 8 bases and J by 0 bases, with 11 bases between them. The CDR3 consists of 14 residues. CDR3 in amino acids: CASLRQSSYNEQFF. The CDR3 DNA reads TGTGCCAGCTTAAGACAGAGCTCCTACAATGAGCAGTTCTTC.

The chain has TRBV6-4 and TRBJ2-1; D not certain. This CDR3 region has 14 residues. The germline CDR1 and CDR2 sequences are MRHNA and SNTAGT. The V and J ends lost 8 bases and 0 bases respectively, with 11 bases between them. CDR3 region: CASHLTSSYNEQFF. DNA for the CDR3: TGTGCCAGCCATCTAACGAGCTCCTACAATGAGCAGTTCTTC.

Regarding this clonotype: The conserved final phenylalanine or tryptophan is absent from the CDR3, which likely points to a read error. V usage is TRBV29-1 and J usage is TRBJ2-2; 8 nucleotides agree with TRBD1. The CDR3 runs 16 residues. With V trimmed by 1 base and J by 4 bases, 8 bases remained unmatched. Germline V CDR1 and CDR2: SQVTM, ANQGSEA. The CDR3 nucleotides are TGCAGCGTTGAAGGGTTGGACAGGGTTGGCACCGGGGAGCTGTTTTTA. Translation gives CSVEGLDRVGTGELFL.

Worth noting for this clonotype: One end of the junction is discordant with germline, which a read error may explain. The CDR3 region is CANSLEVNTEAFF. CDR3 DNA sequence: TGTGCCAACAGTTTAGAAGTAAACACTGAAGCTTTCTTT. The J gene is TRBJ1-1, the V gene TRBV12-3 or TRBV12-4; D remains unclear. This CDR3 is built from 13 residues.

A single count supports this clonotype. This CDR3 is missing its conserved last phenylalanine or tryptophan, likely due to a read error. This chain links TRBV20-1 with TRBJ2-1; D is possibly TRBD1 or TRBD2 (6 bases each). Per the germline V gene, CDR1 is DFQATT and CDR2 is SNEGSKA (reference sequence). There are 15 residues in the CDR3. CDR3 sequence (DNA): TGCAGTGCTACCCCGGGGGCCCTTTTCAACAATGCGCAGTTCTTA. It specifies CSATPGALFNNAQFL.

This clonotype was seen repeatedly, ten times or more. The CDR3 sequence: CSATMKGVVPLNTEAFF. Here the CDR3 DNA reads TGCAGTGCTACCATGAAAGGGGTGGTACCGTTGAACACTGAAGCTTTCTTT. The gene calls are TRBV20-1 and TRBJ1-1; maybe TRBD1 (5 bases). Trimming left V 4 bases short and J 0 bases short, with 21 bases between. This CDR3 comprises 17 residues. CDR1 and CDR2 (germline): DFQATT, SNEGSKA (reference sequence).

In regard to this clonotype: A read error may account for a junction end that differs from germline. In DNA form, the CDR3 reads TGTGCTAGCAGCTTGCTGTCACTGCCGGGCGCTGAAGCTTTCTTT. It specifies CASSLLSLPGAEAFF. The J gene is TRBJ1-1, the V gene TRBV5-5; D gene ambiguous. Germline lookup yields CDR1 SGHKS and CDR2 YYEKEE (reference sequence). The length of the CDR3 is 15 residues.

The chain couples TRBV11-1 to TRBJ1-2; no firm D call. V was clipped by 8 bases and J by 4 bases, with 14 bases between them. Germline V lookup: CDR1 SGHAT, CDR2 FQDESV (reference sequence). The CDR3 loop spans 13 amino acids. CDR3 protein: CASFKGFGYGYTF. CDR3 DNA: TGTGCCAGCTTCAAGGGATTTGGCTATGGCTACACCTTC.

The genes are TRBV29-1 and TRBJ2-5; perhaps D is TRBD1 or TRBD2 (5 bases each). The CDR3 is 13 amino acids. Germline lookup yields CDR1 SQVTM and CDR2 ANQGSEA. The CDR3, as DNA: TGCGGCGGCCAGGGAGCGGATTCCAAGGCCCAGTACTTC. Its protein is CGGQGADSKAQYF.

Concerning this clonotype: Lacking the conserved final phenylalanine or tryptophan, this CDR3 likely reflects a read error. The rearrangement uses TRBV29-1 and TRBJ2-7; D unresolved. V was pared by 4 bases and J by 7 bases, with 14 bases between. Germline V gene sequence: CDR1 SQVTM, CDR2 ANQGSEA. There are 12 residues in the CDR3. In DNA, the CDR3 is TGCAGCGTTGGACCGAAAGATGGAGAGCAGTACCTC. It yields the protein CSVGPKDGEQYL.